The 23 T cell receptor beta chains reported below all come from one sample, sequenced in a study of cytomegalovirus exposure and HLA in healthy donors. Using immunoSEQ multiplex PCR, the repertoire was profiled, and TCRdb retains in-frame clones only, with some absent. The table lists more than 60,000 clones, more than 85% of them singletons. Sequenced: PBMCs. These receptors all come from a woman aged 18-30 years in good health and CMV-seronegative.

This clone was recorded once. The rearrangement joins TRBV4-1 to TRBJ2-5; possible D gene TRBD2, 6 bases. This CDR3 region has 13 residues. Germline CDR1 and CDR2: MGHRA and YSYEKL. Trimming removed 4 bases at V and 5 bases at J, with 11 bases between. CDR3 sequence: CASSRGRWETQYF. Written as DNA, the CDR3 is TGCGCCAGCAGCCGGGGGAGGTGGGAGACCCAGTACTTC.

The chain joins TRBV5-1 to TRBJ2-3; the match to TRBD2 covers 11 bases. Losses at the gene ends were 1 base for V and 0 bases for J; bases not matched to a gene: 10. The CDR3 loop spans 19 amino acids. Looked up from germline, CDR1 is SGHRS and CDR2 is YFSETQ. This CDR3 reads CASSLKGVTSGTSTDTQYF. The CDR3 region has the DNA TGCGCCAGCAGCTTGAAGGGGGTGACTAGCGGGACTAGCACAGATACGCAGTATTTT. Combining the CDR3 with reference TRBV5-1 and TRBJ2-3 gives the whole variable domain KAGVTQTPRYLIKTRGQQVTLSCSPISGHRSVSWYQQTPGQGLQFLFEYFSETQRNKGNFPGRFSGRQFSNSRSEMNVSTLELGDSALYLCASSLKGVTSGTSTDTQYFGPGTRLTVL.

For the CDR3, the DNA is TGTGCCAGCAGCCTAGGGGGAGCGCTCGAAGCTTTCTTT. This translates into CASSLGGALEAFF. The chain combines TRBV27 with TRBJ1-1, with D perhaps TRBD1 (6 bases). Germline-derived CDR1 and CDR2 are MNHEY and SMNVEV (reference sequence). The CDR3 contains 13 residues. V lost 6 bases to trimming and J lost 8 bases, with 16 bases between them.

The gene calls are TRBV6-4 and TRBJ2-2, with TRBD2 as a possible D gene (5 bases). The V end lost 4 bases, the J end lost 2 bases, and 11 bases lay between the germline ends. Germline V lookup: CDR1 MRHNA, CDR2 SNTAGT. The CDR3 runs 15 residues. Written as DNA, the CDR3 is TGTGCCAGCAGTGCAGGCGGGCTAAACACCGGGGAGCTGTTTTTT. Translating it yields CASSAGGLNTGELFF.

The rearrangement uses TRBV5-4 and TRBJ2-1; tentatively, D is TRBD2 (5 bases). The CDR3 runs 16 residues. The V gene's germline CDR1 is SGHNT and CDR2 YYREEE (reference sequence). The V end lost 4 bases, the J end lost 0 bases, and 14 bases lay between the germline ends. CDR3 sequence: CASSLRTGSSYNEQFF. The CDR3 DNA reads as TGTGCCAGCAGCCTACGGACTGGGAGCTCCTACAATGAGCAGTTCTTC.

Remarks on this clone: Other DNA sequences in this specimen translate into the identical CDR3. The chain links TRBV6-1 to TRBJ1-1; D uncertain. CDR3 size: 14 residues. Trimming removed 2 bases from V and 1 base from J, with 8 bases in between. CDR1 and CDR2 from the germline V gene are MNHNS and SASEGT. The CDR3: CASSERSGNTEAFF. CDR3 in DNA: TGTGCCAGCAGTGAAAGATCGGGGAACACTGAAGCTTTCTTT.

The chain employs TRBV11-2 and TRBJ2-7; the D is unclear. The CDR3 contains 16 residues. V was shortened by 5 bases and J by 0 bases, with 17 bases between the two germline ends. Germline V lookup: CDR1 SGHAT, CDR2 FQNNGV. CDR3 DNA sequence: TGTGCCAGCAGCCTCAAGAGGCCTGCCTACTCCTACGAGCAGTACTTC. It codes for CASSLKRPAYSYEQYF.

The chain links TRBV6-1 to TRBJ2-1; D uncertain. V dropped 7 bases and J dropped 4 bases, with 11 bases sitting between them. Germline V gene data show CDR1 as MNHNS and CDR2 as SASEGT. This CDR3 is 13 amino acids long. CDR3 amino acids: CASIQYPYNEQFF. The CDR3 DNA sequence: TGTGCCAGCATCCAGTACCCATACAATGAGCAGTTCTTC.

This clone was detected once. This chain joins TRBV10-2 and TRBJ2-1, with 7 positions matching TRBD2. The germline V gene encodes CDR1 WSHSY and CDR2 SAAADI. The J segment lost 11 bases and the V segment lost 3 bases, leaving 10 bases of the junction unmatched. This CDR3 region has 14 residues. The CDR3 region is CASSDVAGESKQFF. The CDR3 DNA sequence: TGCGCCAGCAGTGACGTGGCGGGAGAGTCAAAGCAGTTCTTC.

In its sample, this clone was seen once. This rearrangement joins TRBV5-1 to TRBJ2-7, with TRBD1 identical over 11 bases. This CDR3 contains 16 residues. Looked up from germline, CDR1 is SGHRS and CDR2 is YFSETQ. Trimming cost V 2 bases and J 2 bases; bases outside gene matches: 6. The CDR3 nucleotides are TGCGCCAGCAGCTTCACAGGGGGACAGGGGGCCTACGAGCAGTACTTC. Protein sequence: CASSFTGGQGAYEQYF.

Here the CDR3 DNA reads TGTGCCAGCAGTGAAGACTGGCAGGGAGGGCACTATGGCTACACCTTC. Amino acid sequence: CASSEDWQGGHYGYTF. The chain has TRBV2 and TRBJ1-2; perhaps TRBD1 as D (5 bases). Germline assignment: CDR1 SNHLY and CDR2 FYNNEI. CDR3 length: 16 amino acids. The V gene lost 1 base and the J gene lost 3 bases, with 15 bases spanning the gap.

This clone was detected once. The CDR3 region has the DNA TGTGCCAGCTCACCACCAAACGGGGAGACCCAGTACTTC. Translating it yields CASSPPNGETQYF. V usage is TRBV18 and J usage is TRBJ2-5; no reliable D call. Germline V gene data show CDR1 as KGHSH and CDR2 as LQKENI. V shed 0 bases and J shed 5 bases, with 7 bases lying between them. The CDR3 extends over 13 amino acids. The whole variable domain, remainder taken from reference TRBV18 and TRBJ2-5, is NAGVMQNPRHLVRRRGQEARLRCSPMKGHSHVYWYRQLPEEGLKFMVYLQKENIIDESGMPKERFSAEFPKEGPSILRIQQVVRGDSAAYFCASSPPNGETQYFGPGTRLLVL.

The chain links TRBV19 to TRBJ1-2; maybe TRBD1 (5 bases). Germline-derived CDR1 and CDR2 are LNHDA and SQIVND (reference sequence). With 6 bases removed from V and 4 bases from J, the gap between germline ends came to 12 bases. This CDR3 is built from 13 residues. The CDR3 coding sequence is TGTGCCAGTAGCTCCCAGGGTACCTATGGCTACACCTTC. Protein sequence: CASSSQGTYGYTF.

The gene calls are TRBV30 and TRBJ2-1; 8 bases match TRBD2. The V and J ends lost 5 bases and 13 bases, in that order; junction bases with no gene match: 13. Germline assignment: CDR1 GTSNPN and CDR2 SVGIG (reference sequence). There are 13 residues in the CDR3. CDR3 DNA: TGTGCCTGGGGGCGGGGCGGGGGGATGGGACAGTTCTTC. This codes for CAWGRGGGMGQFF.

The V gene is TRBV30, the J gene TRBJ1-1; D remains unclear. Per germline, CDR1 GTSNPN and CDR2 SVGIG (reference sequence). The CDR3 is 14 residues long. V was cut by 1 base and J by 2 bases, with 11 bases left in between. The CDR3 DNA reads TGTGCCTGGAGTGGGGCGACGGTTAACACTGAAGCTTTCTTT. It specifies CAWSGATVNTEAFF.

The CDR3, as DNA: TGTGCCAGCAGCTTGGGCGGGACAGGGTGGGAGCCCCAGCATTTT. This gives the protein CASSLGGTGWEPQHF. The chain links TRBV7-9 to TRBJ1-5; 9 bases map to TRBD1. Trimming removed 3 bases from V and 8 bases from J; junction bases left unmatched: 8. The CDR3 loop spans 15 amino acids. Germline CDR1 is SEHNR and CDR2 is FQNEAQ (reference sequence).

The gene calls are TRBV6-1 and TRBJ2-7; a possible D gene is TRBD1 (6 bases). The germline gives CDR1 MNHNS, CDR2 SASEGT. Trimming took off 5 bases at V and 4 bases at J, with 15 bases between the two ends. CDR3 length: 14 amino acids. CDR3 residues: CASSIQDSQYEQYF. The CDR3 bases are TGTGCCAGCAGTATCCAGGACAGCCAATACGAGCAGTACTTC.

This clone was recorded only once. The chain joins TRBV27 to TRBJ1-2; 7 nucleotides line up with TRBD1. From germline, CDR1 is MNHEY and CDR2 SMNVEV (reference sequence). The CDR3 spans 14 residues. Losses at the gene ends were 5 bases for V and 2 bases for J; bases not matched to a gene: 5. The CDR3 DNA reads TGTGCCAGCAGTGGTCAGACAGGGAACTATGGCTACACCTTC. Protein sequence: CASSGQTGNYGYTF.

The genes are TRBV29-1 and TRBJ2-1, with D perhaps TRBD2 (6 bases). The CDR3 is made up of 13 amino acids. V lost 7 bases, J lost 4 bases, and 14 bases lay in between. Germline V CDR1 and CDR2: SQVTM, ANQGSEA. Here the CDR3 DNA reads TGCAGCGCCCAGACGGGAGCTTACAATGAGCAGTTCTTC. Translating it yields CSAQTGAYNEQFF.

Details on this clone: Distinct nucleotide sequences in the sample also encode this CDR3. The chain joins TRBV19 to TRBJ2-3, with a tentative D call TRBD2 (6 bases). This CDR3 has 14 residues. Germline V gene data show CDR1 as LNHDA and CDR2 as SQIVND (reference sequence). Trimming shortened V by 2 bases and J by 1 base, and 7 bases separated the two germline ends. CDR3 nucleotides: TGTGCCAGTAGTATACCTAGCGGCACAGATACGCAGTATTTT. This sequence encodes CASSIPSGTDTQYF.

Turning to this clone: This sample includes further DNA sequences coding for the same CDR3. The CDR3, as DNA: TGTGCCAGCAGCTTAACAGGGGGCACAGATACGCAGTATTTT. This sequence encodes CASSLTGGTDTQYF. This chain joins TRBV7-3 and TRBJ2-3, with a possible D match to TRBD1 (5 bases). Trimming removed 0 bases at V and 1 base at J, with 5 bases between. CDR3 length equals 14 residues. Germline loops: CDR1 SGHTA, CDR2 FQGTGA.

The V and J genes are TRBV19 and TRBJ2-1; the match to TRBD2 covers 9 bases. V trimming: 5 bases; J trimming: 6 bases; junction bases outside the gene matches: 20. CDR1 and CDR2 (germline): LNHDA, SQIVND (reference sequence). The CDR3 extends over 19 amino acids. For the CDR3, the DNA is TGTGCCAGTAGTGTCGCGGGAGGGGGGGCGATAGCCCGAGTCAATGAGCAGTTCTTC. It yields the protein CASSVAGGGAIARVNEQFF.

The V and J genes are TRBV7-2 and TRBJ1-5; D possibly corresponds to TRBD1 (5 bases). The CDR3 contains 11 residues. The germline V gene has CDR1 SGHTA and CDR2 FQGNSA. The V and J ends lost 9 bases and 7 bases respectively, with 10 bases between them. This CDR3 reads CARKGCQPQHF. The CDR3 coding sequence is TGTGCCAGAAAGGGGTGCCAGCCCCAGCATTTT.